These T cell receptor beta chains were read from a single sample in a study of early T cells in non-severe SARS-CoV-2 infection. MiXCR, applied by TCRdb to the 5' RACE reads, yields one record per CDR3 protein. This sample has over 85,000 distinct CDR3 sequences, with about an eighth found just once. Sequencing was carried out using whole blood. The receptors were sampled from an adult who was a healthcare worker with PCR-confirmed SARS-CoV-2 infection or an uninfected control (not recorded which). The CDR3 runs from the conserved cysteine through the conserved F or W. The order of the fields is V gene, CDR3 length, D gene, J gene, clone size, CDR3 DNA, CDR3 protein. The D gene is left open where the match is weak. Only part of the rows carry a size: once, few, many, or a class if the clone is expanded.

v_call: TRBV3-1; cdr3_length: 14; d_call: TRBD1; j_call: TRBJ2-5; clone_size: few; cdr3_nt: TGTGCCAGCAGCCCTCCGACAGGGAGAGTGACCCAGTACTTC; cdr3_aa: CASSPPTGRVTQYF
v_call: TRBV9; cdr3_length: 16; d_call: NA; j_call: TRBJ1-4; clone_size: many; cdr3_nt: TGTGCCAGCAGCGTAGCCCCAGCGGGGGGTAATGAAAAACTGTTTTTT; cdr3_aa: CASSVAPAGGNEKLFF
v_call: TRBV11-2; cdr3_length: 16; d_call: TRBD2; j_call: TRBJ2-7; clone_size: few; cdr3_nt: TGTGCCAGCAGCTTAGTGAGACTAGCGGATTCCTACGAGCAGTACTTC; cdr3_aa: CASSLVRLADSYEQYF
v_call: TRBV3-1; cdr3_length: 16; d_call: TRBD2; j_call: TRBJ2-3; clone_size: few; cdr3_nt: TGTGCCAGCAGCGTGCGACTAGCGGGGGACACAGATACGCAGTATTTT; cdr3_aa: CASSVRLAGDTDTQYF
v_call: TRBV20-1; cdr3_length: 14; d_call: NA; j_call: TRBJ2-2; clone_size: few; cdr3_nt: TGCAGTGCTACCGCCGGACCCAGCACCGGGGAGCTGTTTTTT; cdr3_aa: CSATAGPSTGELFF
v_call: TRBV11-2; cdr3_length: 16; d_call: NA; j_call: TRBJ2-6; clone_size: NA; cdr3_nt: TGTGCCAGCAGCTTGAGTATGTTTCCCGGGGCCAACGTCCTGACTTTC; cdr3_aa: CASSLSMFPGANVLTF
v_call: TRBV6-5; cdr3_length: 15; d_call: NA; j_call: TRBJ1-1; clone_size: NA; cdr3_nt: TGTGCCAGCAGTTACCCGCAGGGGCTGGGCACTGAAGCTTTCTTT; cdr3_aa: CASSYPQGLGTEAFF
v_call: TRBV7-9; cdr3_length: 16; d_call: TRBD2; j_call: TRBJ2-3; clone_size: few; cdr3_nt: TGTGCCAGCAGTTACGGACTAGCGGGAGTTTTAGATACGCAGTATTTT; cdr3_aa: CASSYGLAGVLDTQYF
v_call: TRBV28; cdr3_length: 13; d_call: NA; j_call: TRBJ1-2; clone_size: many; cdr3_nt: TGTGCCAGCAGTTTCAATTCCAACTATGGCTACACCTTC; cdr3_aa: CASSFNSNYGYTF
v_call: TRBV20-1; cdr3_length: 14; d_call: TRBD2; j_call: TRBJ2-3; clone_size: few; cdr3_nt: TGCAGTGCTAGATCCGGGAGGAACACAGATACGCAGTATTTT; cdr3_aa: CSARSGRNTDTQYF
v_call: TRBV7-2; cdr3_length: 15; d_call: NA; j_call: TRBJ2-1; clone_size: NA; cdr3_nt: TGTGCCAGCAGCTTCTGGGCCGGGAGCTTGAATGAGCAGTTCTTC; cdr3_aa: CASSFWAGSLNEQFF
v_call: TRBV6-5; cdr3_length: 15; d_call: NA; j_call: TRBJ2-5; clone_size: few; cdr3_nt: TGTGCCAGCAGTTACTCGTTAGGGGGCCAAGAGACCCAGTACTTC; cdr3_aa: CASSYSLGGQETQYF
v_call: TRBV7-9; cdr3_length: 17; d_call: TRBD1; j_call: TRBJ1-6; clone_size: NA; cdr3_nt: TGTGCCAGCAGACAAGGGACAGGGGGCCCTAGCTATTCACCCCTCCACTTT; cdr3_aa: CASRQGTGGPSYSPLHF
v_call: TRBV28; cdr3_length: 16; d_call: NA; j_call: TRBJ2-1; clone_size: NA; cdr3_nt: TGTGCCAGCAAGGGGGGAGGGCAGCGGACCTACAATGAGCAGTTCTTC; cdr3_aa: CASKGGGQRTYNEQFF
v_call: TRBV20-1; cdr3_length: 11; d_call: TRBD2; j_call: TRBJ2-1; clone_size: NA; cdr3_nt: TGCAGTGCGAAAAAGCGGGAGTGGGTTTTCTTC; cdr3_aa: CSAKKREWVFF
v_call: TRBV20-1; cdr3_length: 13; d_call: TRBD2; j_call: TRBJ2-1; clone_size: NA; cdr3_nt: TGCAGTGCCCGGGGGGGACTGAGCAATGAGCAGTTCTTC; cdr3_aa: CSARGGLSNEQFF
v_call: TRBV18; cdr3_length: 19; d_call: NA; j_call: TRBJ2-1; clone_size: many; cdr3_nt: TGTGCCAGCTCACCAAGGGGGCAAGGGGACTCCCCTTGGGGTACTGAGCAGTTCTTC; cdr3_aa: CASSPRGQGDSPWGTEQFF
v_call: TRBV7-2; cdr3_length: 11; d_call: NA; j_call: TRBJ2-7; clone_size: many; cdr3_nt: TGTGCCAGCAGCGCCCAATACGAGCAGTACTTC; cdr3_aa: CASSAQYEQYF
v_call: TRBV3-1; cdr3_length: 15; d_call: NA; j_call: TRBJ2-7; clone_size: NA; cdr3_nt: TGTGCCAGCAGCCAAGGAGGCTTAAGCTCCTACGAGCAGTACTTC; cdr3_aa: CASSQGGLSSYEQYF
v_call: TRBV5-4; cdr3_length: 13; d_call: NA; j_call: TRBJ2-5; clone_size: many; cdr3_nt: TGTGCCAGCAGCTTCAGAGGGTCAGAGACCCAGTACTTC; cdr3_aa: CASSFRGSETQYF
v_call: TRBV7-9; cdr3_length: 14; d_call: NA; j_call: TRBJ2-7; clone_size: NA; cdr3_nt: TGTGCCAGCAGCTCTCTAGCGAATCCCTACGAGCAGTACTTC; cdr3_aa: CASSSLANPYEQYF
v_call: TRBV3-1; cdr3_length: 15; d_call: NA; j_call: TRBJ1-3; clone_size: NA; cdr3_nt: TGTGCCAGCAGCCAAGACCCGGGGTCTGGAAACACCATATATTTT; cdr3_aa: CASSQDPGSGNTIYF
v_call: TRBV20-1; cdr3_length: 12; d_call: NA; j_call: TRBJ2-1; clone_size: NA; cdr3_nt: TGCAGTGCGGATCGATTGGGGAATGAGCAGTTCTTC; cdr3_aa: CSADRLGNEQFF
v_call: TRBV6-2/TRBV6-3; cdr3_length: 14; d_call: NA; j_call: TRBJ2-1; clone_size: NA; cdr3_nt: TGTGCCAGCAGAAGACAGGCCACCTACAATGAGCAGTTCTTC; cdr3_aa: CASRRQATYNEQFF
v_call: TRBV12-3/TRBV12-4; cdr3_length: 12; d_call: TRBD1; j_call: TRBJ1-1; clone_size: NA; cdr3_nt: TGTGCCAGCAGTTTAGACAGGGGGCATGCTTTCTTT; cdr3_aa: CASSLDRGHAFF
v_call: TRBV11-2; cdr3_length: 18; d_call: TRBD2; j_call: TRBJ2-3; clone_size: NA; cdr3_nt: TGTGCCAGCAGCTTAGGGTTTCTAGCGGGAGCCAACACAGATACGCAGTATTTT; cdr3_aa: CASSLGFLAGANTDTQYF
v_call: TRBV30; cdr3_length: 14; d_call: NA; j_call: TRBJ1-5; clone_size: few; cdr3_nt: TGTGCCTGGGCCCGGGACAACTGGGGTCAGCCCCAGCATTTT; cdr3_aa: CAWARDNWGQPQHF
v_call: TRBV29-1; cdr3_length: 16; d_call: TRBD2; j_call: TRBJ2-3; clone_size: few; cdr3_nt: TGCAGCGTTGTTAGTGCGGGAGGCTCTAGCACAGATACGCAGTATTTT; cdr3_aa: CSVVSAGGSSTDTQYF
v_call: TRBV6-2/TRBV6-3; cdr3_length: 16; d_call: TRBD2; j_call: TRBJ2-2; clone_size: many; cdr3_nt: TGTGCCAGCAGGGGATGGACTAGCGGGAACACCGGGGAGCTGTTTTTT; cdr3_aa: CASRGWTSGNTGELFF
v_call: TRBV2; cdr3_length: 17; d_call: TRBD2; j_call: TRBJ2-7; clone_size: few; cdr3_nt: TGTGCCAGCAGGACCGGGACTAGCGGGAATCAAAGGTACGAGCAGTACTTC; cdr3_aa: CASRTGTSGNQRYEQYF
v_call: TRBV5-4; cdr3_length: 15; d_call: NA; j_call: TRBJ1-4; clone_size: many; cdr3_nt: TGTGCCAGCAGCTTGGCCGGCGGGGGAGCTGAAAAACTGTTTTTT; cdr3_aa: CASSLAGGGAEKLFF
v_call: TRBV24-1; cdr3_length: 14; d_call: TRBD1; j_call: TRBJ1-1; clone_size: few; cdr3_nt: TGTGCCACCAGTCGAACAGGGGTAAGCACTGAAGCTTTCTTT; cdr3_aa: CATSRTGVSTEAFF
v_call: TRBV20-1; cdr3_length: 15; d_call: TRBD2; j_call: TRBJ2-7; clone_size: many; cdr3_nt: TGCAGTGCTAGGCCCGGGACTAGCGGGATAGACGAGCAGTACTTC; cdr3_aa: CSARPGTSGIDEQYF
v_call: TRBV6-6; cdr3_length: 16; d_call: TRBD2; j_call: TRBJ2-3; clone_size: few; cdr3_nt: TGTGCCCTTGGGGCGGGACTAGCGGGCGTCACAGATACGCAGTATTTT; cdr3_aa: CALGAGLAGVTDTQYF
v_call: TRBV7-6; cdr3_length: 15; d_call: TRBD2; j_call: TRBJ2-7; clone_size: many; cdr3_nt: TGTGCCAGCAGCTACTTGGGCGGGAGTTCCTACGAGCAGTACTTC; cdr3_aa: CASSYLGGSSYEQYF
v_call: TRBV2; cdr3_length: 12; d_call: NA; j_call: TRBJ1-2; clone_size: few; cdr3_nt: TGTGCCAGCAAGGGGATCGGCTATGGCTACACCTTC; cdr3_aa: CASKGIGYGYTF
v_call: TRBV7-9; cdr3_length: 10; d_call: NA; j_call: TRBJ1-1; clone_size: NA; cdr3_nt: TGTGCCAGCAGCTTAACTGAAGCTTTCTTT; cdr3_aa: CASSLTEAFF
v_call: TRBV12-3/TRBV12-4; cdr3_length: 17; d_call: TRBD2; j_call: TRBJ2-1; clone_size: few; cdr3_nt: TGTGCCAGCAGTTTAGGACTAGCGGGAGGAATTTTGAATGAGCAGTTCTTC; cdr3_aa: CASSLGLAGGILNEQFF
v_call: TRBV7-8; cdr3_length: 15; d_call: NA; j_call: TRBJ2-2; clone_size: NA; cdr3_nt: TGTGCCAGCAGCATCAGGGGGGTGAACACCGGGGAGCTGTTTTTT; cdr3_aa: CASSIRGVNTGELFF
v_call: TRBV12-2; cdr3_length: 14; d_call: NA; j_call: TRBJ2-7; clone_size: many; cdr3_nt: TGTGCAAGTCGCTTATCGGGGCCGAACTACGAGCAGTACTTC; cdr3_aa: CASRLSGPNYEQYF
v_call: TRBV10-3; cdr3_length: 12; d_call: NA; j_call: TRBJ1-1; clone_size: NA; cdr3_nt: TGTGCCATCAGTGAGCCCACGGGGGAAGCTTTCTTT; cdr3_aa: CAISEPTGEAFF
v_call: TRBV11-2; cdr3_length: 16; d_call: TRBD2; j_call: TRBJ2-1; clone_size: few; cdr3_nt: TGTGCCAGCAGCCCCACTAGCGGGAGACCCTACAATGAGCAGTTCTTC; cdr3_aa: CASSPTSGRPYNEQFF
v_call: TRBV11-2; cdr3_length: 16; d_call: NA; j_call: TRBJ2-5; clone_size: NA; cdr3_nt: TGTGCCAGCAGCTCGGGGACGGACGGCCGCAAAGAGACCCAGTACTTC; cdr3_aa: CASSSGTDGRKETQYF
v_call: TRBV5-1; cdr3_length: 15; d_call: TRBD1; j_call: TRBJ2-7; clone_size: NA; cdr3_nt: TGCGCCAGCAGCTTGGAGGGGACAGTAACCTACGAGCAGTACTTC; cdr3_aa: CASSLEGTVTYEQYF
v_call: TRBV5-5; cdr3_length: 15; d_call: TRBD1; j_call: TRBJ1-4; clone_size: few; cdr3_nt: TGTGCCAGCAGCTCCAGGGGGGTCCCTAATGAAAAACTGTTTTTT; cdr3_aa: CASSSRGVPNEKLFF